This T cell receptor beta chain is drawn from a study of T cell changes during pregnancy in multiple sclerosis. The CDR3 is 16 residues long. Trimming at V came to 3 bases and at J to 2 bases, leaving 5 bases not matched to a gene. The germline V gene has CDR1 LNHNV and CDR2 YYDKDF (reference sequence). The data were produced by immunoSEQ multiplex PCR, yet TCRdb's version contains in-frame clones alone and is incomplete. The sample includes roughly 30,000 clones, around nine tenths seen only once; the top ten take 0.45% to 0.6%. This receptor was identified in a female donor in good health, enrolled as a control in a pregnancy study. The J gene is TRBJ2-5, the V gene TRBV15, with TRBD2 matching over 11 bases. The source was CD4+ T cells from peripheral blood mononuclear cells, collected in the first trimester of pregnancy. DNA for the CDR3: TGTGCCACCAGCAGGGCCACTAGCGGGGGACAAGAGACCCAGTACTTC. This codes for CATSRATSGGQETQYF. The full variable domain, with the rest looked up from reference TRBV15 and TRBJ2-5, is DAMVIQNPRYQVTQFGKPVTLSCSQTLNHNVMYWYQQKSSQAPKLLFHYYDKDFNNEADTPDNFQSRRPNTSFCFLDIRSPGLGDTAMYLCATSRATSGGQETQYFGPGTRLLVL.